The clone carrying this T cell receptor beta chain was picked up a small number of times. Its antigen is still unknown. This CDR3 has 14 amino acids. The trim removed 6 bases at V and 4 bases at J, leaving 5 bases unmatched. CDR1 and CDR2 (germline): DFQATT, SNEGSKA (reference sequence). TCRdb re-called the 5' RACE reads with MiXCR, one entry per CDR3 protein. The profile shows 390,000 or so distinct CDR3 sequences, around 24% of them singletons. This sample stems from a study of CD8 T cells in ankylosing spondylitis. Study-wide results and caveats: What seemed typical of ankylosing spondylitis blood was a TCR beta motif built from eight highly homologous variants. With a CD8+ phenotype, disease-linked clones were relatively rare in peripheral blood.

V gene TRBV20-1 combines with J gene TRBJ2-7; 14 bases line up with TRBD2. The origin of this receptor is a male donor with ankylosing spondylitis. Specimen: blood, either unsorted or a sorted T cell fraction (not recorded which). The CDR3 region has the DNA TGCAGTGCGATCGGGACTAGCGGGAGTTACGAGCAGTACTTC. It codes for CSAIGTSGSYEQYF.